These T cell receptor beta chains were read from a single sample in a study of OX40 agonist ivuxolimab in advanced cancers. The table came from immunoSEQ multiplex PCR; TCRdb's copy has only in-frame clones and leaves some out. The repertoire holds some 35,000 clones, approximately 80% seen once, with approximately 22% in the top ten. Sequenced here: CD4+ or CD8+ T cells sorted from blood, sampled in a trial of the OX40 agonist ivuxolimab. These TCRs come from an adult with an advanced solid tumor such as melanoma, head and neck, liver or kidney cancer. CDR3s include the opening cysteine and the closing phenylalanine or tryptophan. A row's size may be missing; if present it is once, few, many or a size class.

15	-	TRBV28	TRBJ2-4	CASSLSGGSTDIQYF
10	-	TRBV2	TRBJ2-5	CASSQETQYF
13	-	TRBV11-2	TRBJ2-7	CASSFHTTGEQYF
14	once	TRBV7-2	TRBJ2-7	CASSRLLRPYEQYF
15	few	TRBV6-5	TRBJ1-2	CASSYSQEGGHGYTF
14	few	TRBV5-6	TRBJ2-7	CASSLSSGIGEQYF
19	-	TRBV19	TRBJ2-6	CASSISGGRALGGANVLTF
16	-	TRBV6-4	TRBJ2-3	CASSPRPIGSTDTQYF
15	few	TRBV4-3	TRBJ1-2	CASSQERGSVGGYTF
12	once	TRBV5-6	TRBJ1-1	CASSLAAFEAFF
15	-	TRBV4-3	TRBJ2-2	CASSLGIAGKGELFF
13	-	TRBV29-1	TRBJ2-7	CSVEDALPGQQLF
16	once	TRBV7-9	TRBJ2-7	CASSLAAGVVRYEQYF
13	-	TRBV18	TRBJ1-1	CASSPRANTEAFF
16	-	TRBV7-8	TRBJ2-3	CASSRPQAGGPDTQYF
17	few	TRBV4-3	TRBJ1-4	CASSQVRGLATNEKLFF